This T cell receptor (beta chain) was obtained from a study of cytomegalovirus exposure and HLA in healthy donors (dated by TCRdb to the late 2010s). For context, the study as a whole: In an earlier analysis of some 610 of the donors, around 290 Gb of sequence data and 95 million to 130 million unique TCR beta sequences from about 179 million T cells were reported. The number of typed donors differed by locus: roughly 620-640 for A, B, C, DRB1 and DQB1; some 500 for DQA1; 606 for DPA1; and roughly 450 for DPB1. In a later analysis, previously published TCR beta repertoires from more than 500 donors were re-analyzed and high-resolution HLA genotyping was added so that TCR occurrence patterns could be studied. Using immunosequencing, the study profiled T cell repertoires from 500 to 800 subjects and related those repertoires to cytomegalovirus serostatus. The aim of the study was to test whether cataloging public T cell receptors could identify signatures of past pathogen exposure. The later analysis used no new phenotypic data to find candidate immune exposures, relying instead on TCR beta sequences and their occurrence across donors. Of the approximately 400 genotyped donors, 81% fell in the genetic ancestry cluster associated with self-reported Caucasian donors. An earlier analysis of several hundred of the donors applied high-throughput TCR beta sequencing to assess whether each TCR beta V gene segment acted as functional or pseudogenic. Roughly 300 gigabases of sequencing data and tens of millions of unique TCR sequences were included in an early release covering about 620 HLA-typed donors. On average, roughly 200,000 unique TCR beta nucleotide sequences were sequenced per donor among fewer than 500 genotyped donors of the cohort, with approximately 18% of those sequences being non-productive. HLA typing covered class I and class II loci at four-digit resolution. Along with the roughly 670-subject first cohort, a separate validation cohort of over 90 different subjects was used. The study combined high-throughput TCR immunosequencing, statistical association of individual TCRs with disease status, and machine learning to predict cytomegalovirus infection status. In a later genetic analysis, genome-wide SNP genotypes for 398 of the 666 donors were used, and that subset was treated as a discovery cohort. All discovery cohort repertoires had been generated using a single sequencing platform. Roughly 5 DR-DQ haplotypes were handled as single units for association and clustering, since linkage in the cohort was strong. Alongside the repertoire data, information on donor age, sex, ethnicity and CMV serostatus was compiled.

In total, roughly 670 healthy bone marrow donors made up the cohort. At the time of sampling, all cohort members were nominally healthy, though unrecorded immune exposures were likely present. The donor was CMV seropositive and was included in the group of about 290 seropositive cohort members. Each donor provided a peripheral blood sample, and peripheral blood mononuclear cells were used for TCR beta sequencing. The Qiagen DNeasy Blood Extraction Kit was used to extract genomic DNA from the blood cell samples. Summary of the overall study and its limitations: In vitro tests confirmed that three of the cytomegalovirus-associated TCR beta chains recognize cytomegalovirus antigens. The 87-base-pair reads could not distinguish some IMGT-functional V segments, including TRBV6-2 and TRBV6-3, so those segments were excluded. Compared with equally common non-associated chains, HLA-associated TCR beta chains in a later analysis were more clonally expanded and had lower generation probabilities. Because counts were too low, more than 15 rarely observed V segments, including chromosome 9 orphons, were left out of the earlier analysis of 587 of the donors. An association between a missense DCLRE1C variant and V-gene and J-gene trimming of TCR beta chains was found in a later genetic analysis and replicated in an independent cohort. In a later genetic analysis, fewer N-insertions in productive TCRs were reported among donors in an Asian-associated ancestry cluster than the 666-donor mean. Across donors, most TCR sequences were observed very rarely, whereas some public TCRs were present in many individuals. A cluster of highly shared sequence variants was judged likely to represent a technical artifact of the sequencing pipeline. This cohort had only TCR beta chains sequenced, and the lack of alpha or paired-chain data limited which features could be detected. Because HLA typing was missing for some donors at each locus, association tests included only the typed subset. A later analysis found that TCR association rates varied across HLA loci, with DRB1 alleles showing the most associated TCRs and HLA-C alleles the fewest. Roughly uniform sequencing depth across donors was assumed in presence/absence analyses, although this assumption may not hold. In both the original and validation cohorts, the classifier was reported to diagnose cytomegalovirus status with high specificity and sensitivity. The authors suggested that the approach could potentially be extended to other disease states and immunological phenotypes. CMV serostatus was the only immune exposure information available for the cohort. Correlated functional status among segregating V segments might be attributable to linkage disequilibrium, but an unknown experimental factor could not be ruled out. A later analysis associated about 17,000 TCR beta sequences with specific HLA alleles at a false discovery rate of 0.05. When HLA alleles, especially DR and DQ, strongly co-occurred, TCR associations were difficult to assign to individual alleles. A further reported finding was that TCR beta sequences accurately predicted the HLA-A and HLA-B alleles for most subjects in the first cohort. Most CMV-associated TCR beta chains appeared to be HLA-restricted in a later analysis, and the HLA associations seemed to be driven largely by CMV exposure. An earlier analysis of around 540 of the donors showed that most TCR beta V segments appeared in productive rearrangements either about 90% or about 30% of the time, which broadly matched IMGT annotations. The study gave a list of 150 to 200 TCR beta chains associated with cytomegalovirus. According to a later analysis, parvovirus B19, influenza, CMV and Epstein-Barr virus appeared linked to several top co-occurrence clusters.

The CDR3, from cysteine to phenylalanine, totals 15 residues. The kept DNA is CDR3 alone, 45 bases in frame from the first base. Trimming at the junction amounts to 2 bases on V and 0 bases on J, and the germline ends lie 12 bases apart. From a lookup of the germline V gene (reference sequence), CDR1 and CDR2 are SGHNT and YYREEE. To prepare the library, the immunoSEQ multiplex PCR assay was applied. A mixture of 60 forward primers for TCR Vbeta segments and 13 reverse primers for TCR Jbeta segments was used in the multiplex PCR. A multiplex PCR assay on genomic DNA amplified the CDR3 region of rearranged TCR beta genes. Amplified TCR beta libraries were sequenced as 87-base-pair reads on the Illumina HiSeq System. Regarding the original processing steps: Across the 700 or so repertoires, a later analysis counted around 80 million unique TCR beta chains, around 11 million of which were shared by at least two donors. A nearest-neighbor algorithm error-corrected the raw reads and collapsed the reads into unique sequences, merging closely related sequences to remove PCR and sequencing errors. To assign V, D and J gene segments, CDR3 sequences were aligned to IMGT reference sequences. For a sequence to be retained, a match of at least six nucleotides was required to both a V gene segment and a J gene segment. A rearrangement counted as productive if the CDR3 had no stop codons and remained in frame with V and J, and every other rearrangement counted as non-productive. CDR3 was defined according to IMGT convention as the region running from the second conserved V-encoded cysteine to the conserved J-encoded phenylalanine. Sequences without an unambiguous match to a single V gene segment were excluded from the earlier analysis of 450 to 650 of the donors. In an earlier analysis of more than 500 of the donors, a V segment was called functional when productive rearrangements were above 56.7%, and segregating when the standard deviation between donors exceeded 5%. A statistical classification framework was built for diagnosing cytomegalovirus status from the catalog of TCR beta chain sequences. In a later analysis, TCR nucleotide sequences were compared against IMGT/GENE-DB human TR gene sequences so that V and J genes could be assigned. The TCRdist pipeline was used in a later analysis to assign CDR3 sequences and most-parsimonious VDJ recombination scenarios. A later analysis defined each TCR beta chain by its CDR3 amino acid sequence plus V-gene family, and excluded reads lacking a unique V-gene family. As a way to deal with suspected cross-contamination and a sequencing artifact, a later analysis dropped 450 to 700 nucleotide sequences that were highly shared and had low generation probability. For each public chain, a later analysis derived a clonal expansion index from normalized ranks of inferred template counts within each repertoire. In a later analysis, generation probabilities were computed using a VDJ recombination model fitted to out-of-frame rearrangements, and the results were checked against IGoR. In a later analysis, hypergeometric tests were used to score TCR-TCR, TCR-HLA and TCR-CMV co-occurrence, with a repertoire-size bias correction applied to TCR pairs. To estimate false discovery rates, a later analysis permuted the HLA or CMV assignments 20 times. A later analysis grouped co-occurring TCRs with DBSCAN, adding TCRdist sequence similarity when clustering within HLA-allele-positive subsets. Co-occurrence clustering excluded repertoires with fewer than 30,000 or more than 120,000 public chains, plus five with anomalous nucleotide sharing. Entries here come from immuneACCESS through TCRdb and include only in-frame sequences with V and J called. Some clones fail to appear in such tables; in the studies checked, an unresolved V gene covers under half of the shortfall, and the cause of the remainder is unknown. The DNA gave D and trimming, while V, J and clone size come from that table. Within this sample are around 130,000 clones, with approximately 85% of them counted one time only. In total, the top ten clones hold about 6.7% of the sample.

As for this clone: Which antigen it targets is not known. No clone much larger than this one lies a single base away; base qualities are absent.

Sequencing was performed on PBMCs. The sequence was obtained from a woman younger than 45 in good health and CMV-seropositive. The sequence is built from TRBV5-4 and TRBJ2-7, with TRBD2 tentatively as D gene (6 bases match). In nucleotide form, the sequence is TGTGCCAGCAGCTTTGCCGGGGGATTCTCCTACGAGCAGTACTTC. Protein translation: CASSFAGGFSYEQYF.